What follows are 2 T cell receptor beta chains derived from one specimen sequenced in a study of blood T cells in healthy people across ages. For the second PCR, which ran for about 6 to 11 cycles, a sample-barcoded 5' primer and a J-beta primer mix were used. TCRdb reanalysed the 5' RACE reads using MiXCR and keeps one entry per CDR3 protein. The data hold 600,000 or so distinct CDR3 sequences, with around half observed a single time. The sample consisted of blood. These receptors were obtained from a man of 80 years or more in good health.

The sample holds a few counts of this clonotype. The chain links TRBV29-1 to TRBJ2-3; D is perhaps TRBD1 or TRBD2 (5 bases each). The CDR3 is made up of 14 amino acids. Germline CDR1 reads SQVTM; CDR2 reads ANQGSEA. Trimming pared 5 bases from V and 6 bases from J, leaving 18 bases between. The chain's CDR3 is CSVSPGPRRDTQYF. In nucleotides, the CDR3 is TGCAGCGTTTCCCCGGGACCGAGACGGGATACGCAGTATTTT.

The chain couples TRBV7-2 to TRBJ2-3; the D is unclear. Trimming took off 2 bases at V and 9 bases at J, with 6 bases between the two ends. The CDR3 has 11 amino acids. CDR1 SGHTA and CDR2 FQGNSA come from the germline V gene. CDR3 residues: CASSLRHTQYF. The CDR3 DNA is TGTGCCAGCAGCTTACGTCACACGCAGTATTTT. Full variable domain (remainder filled in from reference TRBV7-2 and TRBJ2-3): GAGVSQSPSNKVTEKGKDVELRCDPISGHTALYWYRQSLGQGLEFLIYFQGNSAPDKSGLPSDRFSAERTGGSVSTLTIQRTQQEDSAVYLCASSLRHTQYFGPGTRLTVL.